The next 23 T cell receptor beta chains were all read from a single sample in a study of T cell changes during pregnancy in multiple sclerosis. TCRdb's copy holds only in-frame clones and misses some; the assay was immunoSEQ multiplex PCR. The top ten hold 0.95% to 1.5% of the sample, which has 100,000 or so clones, around nine tenths seen once. The starting material was peripheral blood, obtained in the second trimester of pregnancy. The receptors were sampled from a female donor with multiple sclerosis, enrolled in a pregnancy study.

This clone was counted between two and nine times. The chain uses TRBV2 and TRBJ1-6, with D possibly TRBD1 on 6 matching bases. Germline loops: CDR1 SNHLY, CDR2 FYNNEI. Trimming shortened V by 6 bases and J by 6 bases, and 9 bases separated the two germline ends. The CDR3 covers 13 residues. CDR3 amino acids: CASSGQINSPLHF. The CDR3 nucleotides are TGTGCCAGCAGCGGACAGATTAATTCACCCCTCCACTTT.

The V and J genes are TRBV18 and TRBJ1-3, with a tentative D call TRBD1 (5 bases). The CDR3 runs to 17 residues. The germline V gene encodes CDR1 KGHSH and CDR2 LQKENI. Trimming pared 0 bases from V and 0 bases from J, leaving 12 bases between. The CDR3 is CASSPPNRQTSGNTIYF. The CDR3 bases are TGTGCCAGCTCACCACCTAACCGACAGACCTCTGGAAACACCATATATTTT. The full variable domain, in which reference TRBV18 and TRBJ1-3 provide the parts outside the CDR3, is NAGVMQNPRHLVRRRGQEARLRCSPMKGHSHVYWYRQLPEEGLKFMVYLQKENIIDESGMPKERFSAEFPKEGPSILRIQQVVRGDSAAYFCASSPPNRQTSGNTIYFGEGSWLTVV.

V gene TRBV9 combines with J gene TRBJ2-5; 11 positions agree with TRBD2. Germline CDR1 is SGDLS and CDR2 is YYNGEE. This CDR3 spans 16 amino acids. J was trimmed by 3 bases and V by 4 bases; bases with no gene match: 8. CDR3 DNA: TGTGCCAGCAGCCTGAGGGGGACTAGCGGTAAAGAGACCCAGTACTTC. This sequence encodes CASSLRGTSGKETQYF.

The rearrangement links TRBV6-5 to TRBJ2-1; the D gene is possibly TRBD1 (6 bases). The ends were cut back, 2 bases at V and 7 bases at J, with 9 bases in the middle. This CDR3 has 13 residues. CDR1 MNHEY and CDR2 SVGAGI come from the germline V gene. The CDR3 spells CASSYTGTNEQFF. The CDR3 nucleotides are TGTGCCAGCAGTTACACAGGGACGAATGAGCAGTTCTTC.

This chain connects TRBV5-1 to TRBJ1-4; a possible D gene is TRBD1 (5 bases). Deletions cut 3 bases from V and 4 bases from J, with 13 bases between. The CDR3 is 15 amino acids. Germline V gives CDR1 SGHRS, CDR2 YFSETQ. Written as DNA, the CDR3 is TGCGCCAGCAGCTCAACCGGGGGGGATAATGAAAAACTGTTTTTT. Its protein is CASSSTGGDNEKLFF.

The chain recombines TRBV23-1 with TRBJ2-1, with 8 bases identical to TRBD2. TRBV23-1 falls under the ORF class, with uncertain function. J gave up 5 bases and V 3 bases, and 9 bases lay outside the gene matches. The CDR3 consists of 16 residues. CDR3 region: CASSHPRGGGHNEQFF. The CDR3 bases are TGCGCCAGCAGTCATCCCCGGGGGGGAGGTCACAATGAGCAGTTCTTC.

The rearrangement uses TRBV7-6 and TRBJ1-1, with D maybe TRBD1 (5 bases). V was pared by 2 bases and J by 3 bases, with 13 bases between. Germline V gene sequence: CDR1 SGHVS, CDR2 FNYEAQ. The CDR3 has 15 amino acids. Here the CDR3 reads CASSLSGTGDTEAFF. The CDR3 DNA is TGTGCCAGCAGCTTATCCGGGACGGGAGACACTGAAGCTTTCTTT.

The chain links TRBV7-9 to TRBJ2-7; 8 nucleotides agree with TRBD1. Germline trimming cut 0 bases from V and 6 bases from J; bases unmatched to any gene: 1. The CDR3 is 13 residues long. From germline, CDR1 is SEHNR and CDR2 FQNEAQ (reference sequence). The CDR3 loop reads CASSLAGTGEQYF. CDR3 nucleotides: TGTGCCAGCAGCTTAGCGGGGACAGGCGAGCAGTACTTC.

The rearrangement links TRBV7-9 to TRBJ1-2; 7 bases agree with TRBD1. J was trimmed by 8 bases and V by 1 base; bases with no gene match: 4. This CDR3 region has 13 residues. Per the germline V gene, CDR1 is SEHNR and CDR2 is FQNEAQ (reference sequence). The CDR3: CASSLVTGQGYTF. The CDR3 bases are TGTGCCAGCAGCTTAGTGACAGGGCAAGGCTACACCTTC.

In its sample, this clone was seen once. The chain uses TRBV30 and TRBJ2-1; no clear D. CDR3 length: 11 amino acids. CDR1 is GTSNPN, CDR2 SVGIG, per germline (reference sequence). Trimming took off 1 base at V and 7 bases at J, with 5 bases between the two ends. The CDR3: CAWSGLNEQFF. The CDR3 DNA reads as TGTGCCTGGAGTGGTCTAAATGAGCAGTTCTTC.

In this sample, this clone turned up a few times. J is TRBJ2-5 and V is TRBV6-6; TRBD2 is a possible D gene (7 bases). Germline assignment: CDR1 MNHNY and CDR2 SVGAGI (reference sequence). Between the trimmed V and J ends, which lost 0 bases and 4 bases, there was a span of 15 bases. The CDR3 totals 16 residues. DNA for the CDR3: TGTGCCAGCAGTTACTCGCGCGGGGGCCCTGGAGAGACCCAGTACTTC. Protein: CASSYSRGGPGETQYF.

The rearrangement uses TRBV9 and TRBJ1-3; the D is unclear. CDR3 length: 13 residues. CDR1 SGDLS and CDR2 YYNGEE come from the germline V gene. Trimming pared 6 bases from V and 6 bases from J, leaving 13 bases between. CDR3 residues: CASTRGSANTIYF. Here the CDR3 DNA reads TGTGCCAGCACGCGGGGATCGGCAAACACCATATATTTT. The full variable domain, its missing parts supplied by reference TRBV9 and TRBJ1-3, is DSGVTQTPKHLITATGQRVTLRCSPRSGDLSVYWYQQSLDQGLQFLIQYYNGEERAKGNILERFSAQQFPDLHSELNLSSLELGDSALYFCASTRGSANTIYFGEGSWLTVV.

This chain uses TRBV5-1 with TRBJ2-3, with D possibly TRBD1 on 6 matching bases. CDR3 size: 14 residues. The V gene's germline CDR1 is SGHRS and CDR2 YFSETQ. Trimming left V 7 bases short and J 2 bases short, with 14 bases between. The CDR3 spells CASGYGQTTDTQYF. The DNA of the CDR3 is TGCGCCAGCGGATACGGACAGACCACAGATACGCAGTATTTT.

The CDR3 region is CASSPTRGAQETQYF. In DNA form, the CDR3 reads TGTGCCAGCAGCCCGACCCGGGGAGCACAAGAGACCCAGTACTTC. The V gene is TRBV9, the J gene TRBJ2-5, with D possibly TRBD2 on 5 matching bases. Germline lookup yields CDR1 SGDLS and CDR2 YYNGEE. V lost 4 bases to trimming and J lost 2 bases, with 15 bases between them. The CDR3 sequence is 15 residues long.

This clone occurred once. CDR3 DNA: TGTGCCAGCAGTTACTCGAGCCCCCCCACAGATACGCAGTATTTT. Protein product: CASSYSSPPTDTQYF. J is TRBJ2-3 and V is TRBV6-6; D is ambiguous. The CDR3 runs 15 residues. CDR1 MNHNY and CDR2 SVGAGI come from the germline V gene (reference sequence). V was trimmed by 0 bases and J by 2 bases, leaving 9 bases between them.

This chain connects TRBV7-9 to TRBJ2-5; 8 bases match TRBD1. V was clipped by 3 bases and J by 1 base; unmatched bases: 1. The CDR3 loop spans 14 amino acids. CDR1 and CDR2 (germline): SEHNR, FQNEAQ (reference sequence). The CDR3 spells CASSLGQAQETQYF. The CDR3, as DNA: TGTGCCAGCAGCTTGGGACAGGCCCAAGAGACCCAGTACTTC.

The rearrangement links TRBV27 to TRBJ2-7; TRBD1 aligns across 9 bases. The junction had 6 bases not matched to a gene; V was cut back by 7 bases and J by 2 bases. The CDR3 extends over 14 amino acids. CDR1 is MNHEY, CDR2 SMNVEV, per germline (reference sequence). CDR3 DNA sequence: TGTGCCAGCAAAAGGACAGGGGTGACCTACGAGCAGTACTTC. It codes for CASKRTGVTYEQYF.

The rearrangement joins TRBV7-9 to TRBJ2-7; weak D call: TRBD2 (6 bases). Deletions cut 1 base from V and 5 bases from J, with 12 bases between. CDR3 length: 14 residues. The germline gives CDR1 SEHNR, CDR2 FQNEAQ (reference sequence). This CDR3 is CASSLGGGSNEQYF. In DNA, the CDR3 is TGTGCCAGCAGCTTAGGTGGGGGGAGCAACGAGCAGTACTTC.

This chain links TRBV7-9 with TRBJ2-1, with TRBD2 matching over 10 bases. The V segment lost 2 bases and the J segment 10 bases; nucleotides outside the gene matches: 5. Germline-derived CDR1 and CDR2 are SEHNR and FQNEAQ (reference sequence). This CDR3 has 14 residues. The CDR3: CASSLMPTSGEQFF. In DNA, the CDR3 is TGTGCCAGCAGCTTAATGCCGACTAGCGGGGAGCAGTTCTTC.

The chain is built from TRBV5-4 and TRBJ2-1, with D unresolved. The V end lost 4 bases, the J end lost 7 bases, and 18 bases lay between the germline ends. The CDR3 runs to 15 residues. Germline values: CDR1 SGHNT, CDR2 YYREEE (reference sequence). CDR3 sequence reads: CASSPEGLGLNEQFF. The DNA of the CDR3 is TGTGCCAGCAGCCCCGAAGGTCTAGGTTTGAATGAGCAGTTCTTC.

The rearrangement joins TRBV6-6 to TRBJ2-1, with a tentative D call TRBD2 (6 bases). Between the trimmed V and J ends, which lost 5 bases and 10 bases, there was a span of 15 bases. The germline CDR1 and CDR2 sequences are MNHNY and SVGAGI (reference sequence). CDR3 length: 13 residues. The CDR3 region is CASSLDRRGEQFF. Here the CDR3 DNA reads TGTGCCAGCAGTCTCGACAGACGGGGGGAGCAGTTCTTC.

The rearrangement joins TRBV27 to TRBJ1-5; no clear D gene. Trimming pared 3 bases from V and 0 bases from J, leaving 21 bases between. This CDR3 is 19 amino acids long. Germline V gene sequence: CDR1 MNHEY, CDR2 SMNVEV (reference sequence). CDR3 residues: CASSLVGSMAGYSNQPQHF. CDR3 coding DNA: TGTGCCAGCAGTTTGGTGGGTAGTATGGCCGGGTATAGCAATCAGCCCCAGCATTTT.

The chain couples TRBV19 to TRBJ2-7, with a weak D call TRBD1 (7 bases). CDR1 LNHDA and CDR2 SQIVND come from the germline V gene (reference sequence). The CDR3 has 14 residues. V lost 8 bases and J 0 bases, leaving 14 bases between the germline ends. CDR3 sequence (DNA): TGTGCCAGTTCATGGGGGGACAGCTCCTACGAGCAGTACTTC. The encoded protein is CASSWGDSSYEQYF.